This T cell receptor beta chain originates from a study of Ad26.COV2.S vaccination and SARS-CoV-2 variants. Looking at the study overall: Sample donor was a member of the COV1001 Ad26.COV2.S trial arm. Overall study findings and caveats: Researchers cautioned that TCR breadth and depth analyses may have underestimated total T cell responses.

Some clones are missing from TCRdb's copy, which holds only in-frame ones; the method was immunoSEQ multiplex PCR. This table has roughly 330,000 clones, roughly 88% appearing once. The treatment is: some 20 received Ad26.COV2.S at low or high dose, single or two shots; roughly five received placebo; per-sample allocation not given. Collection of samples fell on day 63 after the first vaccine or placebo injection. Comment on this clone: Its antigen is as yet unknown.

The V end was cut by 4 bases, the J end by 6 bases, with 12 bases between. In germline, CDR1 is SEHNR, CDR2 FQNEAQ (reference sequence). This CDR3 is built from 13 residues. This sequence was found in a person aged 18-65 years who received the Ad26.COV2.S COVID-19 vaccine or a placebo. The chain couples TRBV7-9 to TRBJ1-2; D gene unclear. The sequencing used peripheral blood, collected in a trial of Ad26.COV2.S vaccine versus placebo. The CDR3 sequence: CASSYGPGDGYTF. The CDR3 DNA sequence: TGTGCCAGCAGCTACGGACCGGGCGATGGCTACACCTTC.